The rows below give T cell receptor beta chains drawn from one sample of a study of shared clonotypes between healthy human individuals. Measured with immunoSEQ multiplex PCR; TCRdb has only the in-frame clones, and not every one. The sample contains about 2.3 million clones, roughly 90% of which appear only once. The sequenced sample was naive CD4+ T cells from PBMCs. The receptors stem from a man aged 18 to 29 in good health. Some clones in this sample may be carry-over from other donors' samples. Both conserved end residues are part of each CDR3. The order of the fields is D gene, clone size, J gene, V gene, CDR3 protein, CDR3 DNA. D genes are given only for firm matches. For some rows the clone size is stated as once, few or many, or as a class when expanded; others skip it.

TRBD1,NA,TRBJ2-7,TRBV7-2,CASSLGDRATYEQYF,TGTGCCAGCAGCTTAGGGGACAGGGCTACCTACGAGCAGTACTTC
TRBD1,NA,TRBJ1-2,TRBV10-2,CATLLPGQGGNMDGYTF,TGCGCCACCCTCTTACCGGGACAGGGGGGGAATATGGATGGCTACACCTTC
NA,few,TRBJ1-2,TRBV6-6,CASAENNYGYTF,TGTGCCAGCGCCGAAAATAACTATGGCTACACCTTC
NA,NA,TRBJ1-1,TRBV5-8,CASVQQTEAFF,TGTGCCAGCGTCCAGCAGACTGAAGCTTTCTTT
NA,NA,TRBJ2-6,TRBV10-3,CAISERPPSGANVLTF,TGTGCCATCAGTGAGCGGCCACCGTCTGGGGCCAACGTCCTGACTTTC
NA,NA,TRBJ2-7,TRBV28,CASSAPGTAWEQYF,TGTGCCAGCAGTGCCCCCGGGACTGCCTGGGAGCAGTACTTC
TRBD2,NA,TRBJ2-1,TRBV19,CASSRITSGPGDEQFF,TGTGCCAGTAGTAGGATTACTAGCGGACCTGGGGATGAGCAGTTCTTC
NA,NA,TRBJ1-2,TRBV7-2,CASSPDSYSYGYTF,TGTGCCAGCAGCCCCGACAGCTATAGCTATGGCTACACCTTC
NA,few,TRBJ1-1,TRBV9,CASSIQTSEAFF,TGTGCCAGCAGCATTCAGACGAGTGAAGCTTTCTTT
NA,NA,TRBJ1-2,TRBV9,CASSVPGRGYTF,TGTGCCAGCAGCGTCCCAGGGAGAGGCTACACCTTC
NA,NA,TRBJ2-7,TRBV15,CATSRAAGGSYEQYF,TGTGCCACCAGCAGAGCAGCGGGCGGGTCCTACGAGCAGTACTTC
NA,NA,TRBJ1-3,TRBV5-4,CASSLRGSGNTIYF,TGTGCCAGCAGCTTGCGGGGCTCTGGAAACACCATATATTTT
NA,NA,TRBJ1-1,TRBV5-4,CASSFQGNTEAFF,TGTGCCAGCAGCTTTCAGGGAAACACTGAAGCTTTCTTT
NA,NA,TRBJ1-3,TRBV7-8,CASSFEGTGNTIYF,TGTGCCAGCAGCTTTGAGGGAACTGGAAACACCATATATTTT
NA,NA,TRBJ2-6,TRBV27,CASKSPSSGANVLTF,TGTGCCAGCAAATCCCCCAGCTCTGGGGCCAACGTCCTGACTTTC
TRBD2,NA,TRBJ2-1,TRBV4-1,CASSQAGLATYNEQFF,TGCGCCAGCAGCCAAGCGGGACTAGCGACCTACAATGAGCAGTTCTTC
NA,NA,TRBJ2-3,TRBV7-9,CASSPRNTDTQYF,TGTGCCAGCAGCCCCAGGAACACAGATACGCAGTATTTT
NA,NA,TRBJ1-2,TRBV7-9,CASSLEVRGGYTF,TGTGCCAGCAGCTTAGAGGTTCGGGGAGGCTACACCTTC
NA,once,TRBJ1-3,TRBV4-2,CASSQDFREAGNTIYF,TGTGCCAGCAGCCAAGATTTCCGGGAGGCGGGAAACACCATATATTTT
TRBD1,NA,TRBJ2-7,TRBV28,CASSPGTGTYVAQYF,TGTGCCAGCAGCCCCGGGACAGGAACCTACGTTGCGCAGTACTTC
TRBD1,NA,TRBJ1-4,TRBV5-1,CASSSGQGFYAEKLFF,TGCGCCAGCAGCTCGGGACAGGGGTTCTACGCTGAAAAACTGTTTTTT
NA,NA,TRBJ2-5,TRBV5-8,CASSLTQGRETQYF,TGTGCCAGCAGCTTGACCCAGGGTAGAGAGACCCAGTACTTC
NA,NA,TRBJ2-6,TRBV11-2,CASSPAGANVLTF,TGTGCCAGCAGCCCGGCAGGGGCCAACGTCCTGACTTTC
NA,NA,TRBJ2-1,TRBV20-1,CSGMLYVEQFF,TGCAGTGGAATGCTGTACGTTGAGCAGTTCTTC
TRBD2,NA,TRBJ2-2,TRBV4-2,CASSQDRVGGGGTGELFF,TGTGCCAGCAGCCAAGATCGAGTGGGAGGCGGGGGGACCGGGGAGCTGTTTTTT
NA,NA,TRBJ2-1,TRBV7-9,CASSLGLALYNEQFF,TGTGCCAGCAGCTTAGGGTTAGCCCTCTACAATGAGCAGTTCTTC
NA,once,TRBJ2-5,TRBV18,CASSPRVGPQETQYF,TGTGCCAGCTCACCGAGGGTGGGCCCTCAAGAGACCCAGTACTTC
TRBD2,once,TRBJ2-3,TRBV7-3,CASSLKRESTDTQYF,TGTGCCAGCAGCCTTAAGCGGGAGTCGACAGATACGCAGTATTTT
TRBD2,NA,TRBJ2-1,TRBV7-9,CASSPIAGAEYNEQFF,TGTGCCAGCAGCCCCATAGCGGGGGCGGAGTACAATGAGCAGTTCTTC
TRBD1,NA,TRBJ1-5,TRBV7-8,CASSPDPQGLYSNQPQHF,TGTGCCAGCAGCCCGGACCCACAGGGGCTTTATAGCAATCAGCCCCAGCATTTT
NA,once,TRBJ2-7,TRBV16,CASSQSAVYEQYF,TGTGCCAGCAGCCAATCAGCCGTCTACGAGCAGTACTTC
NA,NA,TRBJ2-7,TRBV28,CASSLHYEQYF,TGTGCCAGCAGTTTACACTACGAGCAGTACTTC
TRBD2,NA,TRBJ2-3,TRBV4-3,CASSQEGSGLAGGPGRATQYF,TGCGCCAGCAGCCAAGAAGGCTCGGGACTAGCGGGAGGCCCTGGACGGGCTACGCAGTATTTT
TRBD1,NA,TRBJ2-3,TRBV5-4,CASSEGQADTQYF,TGTGCCAGCAGCGAAGGACAGGCAGATACGCAGTATTTT
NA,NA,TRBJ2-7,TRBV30,CACTWGRSYEQYF,TGTGCCTGTACTTGGGGCAGAAGCTACGAGCAGTACTTC
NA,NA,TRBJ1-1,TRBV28,CASSLGQNTEAFF,TGTGCCAGCAGTTTAGGTCAAAACACTGAAGCTTTCTTT
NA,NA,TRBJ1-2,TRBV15,CATSREKINYGYTF,TGTGCCACCAGCAGGGAAAAGATTAACTATGGCTACACCTTC